This T cell receptor beta chain was recorded in a study of blood T cell repertoires in COVID-19. In the study overall: The samples span acute and convalescent COVID-19 from the United States, Italy and Spain. The cDNA or gDNA used as material had been derived from T cells, B-cell-depleted T cells, or PBMCs.

This CDR3 spans 12 amino acids. CDR1 and CDR2 (germline): ENHRY, SYGVKD. V lost 4 bases and J lost 6, with 8 bases in between. This clone is a singleton in its sample. Authors' methods: Amplifying reference gene primers gave estimates of nucleated cell counts. Repertoires were generated with immunoSEQ multiplex PCR, while TCRdb's copy carries only in-frame clones and drops some. The DNA gave D and trimming, while V, J and clone size come from that table. The table records some 180,000 clones, approximately 85% of them present only once. This clonotype was sampled from a woman aged 55-69 years with acute or convalescent COVID-19. The gene calls are TRBV10-3 and TRBJ2-3; possible D gene TRBD2, 6 bases. The source material was peripheral blood. CDR3 in amino acids: CAISAGGDTQYF. The DNA for the CDR3 is TGTGCCATCAGTGCAGGAGGGGATACGCAGTATTTT.